Listed below are T cell receptor beta chains from one sample, sequenced in a study of neurological immune-mediated disorders. TCRdb passed the 5' RACE reads through MiXCR, listing each CDR3 protein once. The sample holds over 45,000 distinct CDR3 sequences; under 30% are singletons and the top ten take over 20%. Sequencing was done on a sample of PBMCs. The receptor set was obtained from a woman aged 70 to 79 in good health. Both conserved end residues are part of each CDR3. D genes are given only for firm matches. Size tells how often a clone was seen (once, few, many) or the class of an expanded clone, and some rows leave it out.

d_call: TRBD2
v_call: TRBV6-1
j_call: TRBJ2-3
clone_size: NA
cdr3_aa: CANSLIAGSTDTQYF
cdr3_nt: TGTGCCAACAGCCTTATAGCGGGCAGCACAGATACGCAGTATTTT

d_call: NA
v_call: TRBV10-3
j_call: TRBJ2-7
clone_size: NA
cdr3_aa: CAISEFGGLREQYF
cdr3_nt: TGTGCCATCAGTGAGTTTGGCGGGTTGCGCGAGCAGTACTTC

d_call: NA
v_call: TRBV20-1
j_call: TRBJ1-4
clone_size: once
cdr3_aa: CSVAVGELGENLFF
cdr3_nt: TGCAGTGTTGCGGTGGGGGAGTTGGGAGAAAACCTGTTTTTT

d_call: NA
v_call: TRBV6-8
j_call: TRBJ2-7
clone_size: many
cdr3_aa: CASSYPKFEQYF
cdr3_nt: TGTGCCAGCAGTTACCCGAAGTTCGAGCAGTACTTC

d_call: NA
v_call: TRBV11-2
j_call: TRBJ2-7
clone_size: many
cdr3_aa: CASSLDTVSSYEQYF
cdr3_nt: TGTGCCAGCAGCTTAGATACGGTCAGCAGCTACGAGCAGTACTTC

d_call: NA
v_call: TRBV27
j_call: TRBJ2-4
clone_size: NA
cdr3_aa: CASSLVVVGRVEYF
cdr3_nt: TGTGCCAGCAGTTTAGTGGTAGTGGGGCGCGTCGAATACTTC

d_call: TRBD2
v_call: TRBV11-2
j_call: TRBJ2-7
clone_size: many
cdr3_aa: CASSPTSGLTYEQYF
cdr3_nt: TGTGCCAGCAGCCCCACTAGCGGACTTACCTACGAGCAGTACTTC

d_call: NA
v_call: TRBV4-1
j_call: TRBJ1-1
clone_size: many
cdr3_aa: CASSQKEGADTEAFF
cdr3_nt: TGCGCCAGCAGCCAGAAGGAAGGGGCAGACACTGAAGCTTTCTTT

d_call: NA
v_call: TRBV12-3/TRBV12-4
j_call: TRBJ2-2
clone_size: NA
cdr3_aa: CASTAGRGELFF
cdr3_nt: TGTGCCAGCACCGCGGGGCGCGGGGAGCTGTTTTTT

d_call: NA
v_call: TRBV7-9
j_call: TRBJ2-1
clone_size: many
cdr3_aa: CASSPLGTYNEQFF
cdr3_nt: TGTGCCAGCAGCCCCCTTGGGACTTACAATGAGCAGTTCTTC

d_call: NA
v_call: TRBV9
j_call: TRBJ2-2
clone_size: many
cdr3_aa: CASSVSVTGNTGELFF
cdr3_nt: TGTGCCAGCAGCGTGTCCGTGACAGGGAACACCGGGGAGCTGTTTTTT

d_call: TRBD1
v_call: TRBV27
j_call: TRBJ2-7
clone_size: many
cdr3_aa: CASSLWGTGPAAYEQYF
cdr3_nt: TGTGCCAGCAGTTTATGGGGGACAGGGCCGGCCGCCTACGAGCAGTACTTC

d_call: TRBD1
v_call: TRBV7-8
j_call: TRBJ2-5
clone_size: NA
cdr3_aa: CASSSSARDRGRETQYF
cdr3_nt: TGTGCCAGCAGCAGTAGCGCCCGGGACAGGGGGCGAGAGACCCAGTACTTC

d_call: TRBD1
v_call: TRBV20-1
j_call: TRBJ2-7
clone_size: NA
cdr3_aa: CSARWGTGAYEQYF
cdr3_nt: TGCAGTGCTCGATGGGGGACAGGAGCCTACGAGCAGTACTTC

d_call: TRBD1
v_call: TRBV4-2
j_call: TRBJ2-1
clone_size: many
cdr3_aa: CASSQRLTGGTYNEQFF
cdr3_nt: TGTGCCAGCAGCCAGCGCCTAACAGGGGGGACCTACAATGAGCAGTTCTTC

d_call: TRBD1
v_call: TRBV7-8
j_call: TRBJ2-7
clone_size: many
cdr3_aa: CASSSQGATYEQYF
cdr3_nt: TGTGCCAGCAGCTCCCAGGGGGCCACCTACGAGCAGTACTTC

d_call: NA
v_call: TRBV7-9
j_call: TRBJ1-1
clone_size: many
cdr3_aa: CASSSMLDSDAFF
cdr3_nt: TGTGCCAGCAGCTCGATGCTTGATAGTGATGCTTTCTTT

d_call: TRBD2
v_call: TRBV7-2
j_call: TRBJ2-1
clone_size: many
cdr3_aa: CASSKQSVLADNEQFF
cdr3_nt: TGTGCCAGCAGCAAACAAAGTGTACTAGCGGACAATGAGCAGTTCTTC

d_call: NA
v_call: TRBV5-1
j_call: TRBJ2-7
clone_size: NA
cdr3_aa: CASNFQGESEQYF
cdr3_nt: TGCGCCAGCAATTTCCAGGGAGAGTCCGAGCAGTACTTC

d_call: TRBD2
v_call: TRBV18
j_call: TRBJ2-3
clone_size: NA
cdr3_aa: CASFPTSGESTDTQYF
cdr3_nt: TGTGCCAGCTTTCCGACTAGCGGGGAGAGCACAGATACGCAGTATTTT

d_call: NA
v_call: TRBV10-1
j_call: TRBJ2-7
clone_size: NA
cdr3_aa: CASSRVGYEQYF
cdr3_nt: TGCGCCAGTTCCCGGGTTGGATACGAGCAGTACTTC

d_call: NA
v_call: TRBV29-1
j_call: TRBJ2-2
clone_size: many
cdr3_aa: CSVNRGAGELFF
cdr3_nt: TGCAGCGTTAATAGGGGTGCCGGGGAGCTGTTTTTT

d_call: TRBD1
v_call: TRBV4-3
j_call: TRBJ2-7
clone_size: NA
cdr3_aa: CAGSRAGGGSYEQYF
cdr3_nt: TGCGCCGGCAGCCGGGCAGGGGGTGGCTCCTACGAGCAGTACTTT

d_call: NA
v_call: TRBV20-1
j_call: TRBJ1-2
clone_size: few
cdr3_aa: CSGASAGYTF
cdr3_nt: TGCAGTGGTGCCTCTGCGGGCTACACCTTC

d_call: NA
v_call: TRBV5-1
j_call: TRBJ2-5
clone_size: many
cdr3_aa: CASSLEDPGGETQYF
cdr3_nt: TGCGCCAGCAGCTTGGAGGACCCTGGGGGAGAGACCCAGTACTTC

d_call: TRBD2
v_call: TRBV7-2
j_call: TRBJ2-2
clone_size: many
cdr3_aa: CASSQGLAFTGELFF
cdr3_nt: TGTGCCAGCAGCCAGGGACTAGCATTCACCGGGGAGCTGTTTTTT

d_call: TRBD1
v_call: TRBV14
j_call: TRBJ2-2
clone_size: few
cdr3_aa: CASSPRQGVVAGELFF
cdr3_nt: TGTGCCAGCAGCCCTCGACAGGGGGTGGTAGCCGGGGAGCTGTTTTTT

d_call: TRBD1
v_call: TRBV9
j_call: TRBJ2-2
clone_size: once
cdr3_aa: CASSPHADRGTGELFF
cdr3_nt: TGTGCCAGCAGCCCTCACGCAGACAGGGGAACCGGGGAGCTGTTTTTT

d_call: NA
v_call: TRBV5-1
j_call: TRBJ2-1
clone_size: many
cdr3_aa: CASSSKRAHSYNEQFF
cdr3_nt: TGCGCCAGCAGTAGTAAGCGGGCCCATTCCTACAATGAGCAGTTCTTC

d_call: TRBD2
v_call: TRBV20-1
j_call: TRBJ2-7
clone_size: many
cdr3_aa: CSARRSGGHYEQYF
cdr3_nt: TGCAGTGCTAGAAGGTCGGGGGGTCACTACGAGCAGTACTTC

d_call: TRBD1
v_call: TRBV24-1
j_call: TRBJ1-4
clone_size: many
cdr3_aa: CATSDPGQGGEKLFF
cdr3_nt: TGTGCCACCAGTGACCCGGGACAGGGCGGTGAAAAACTGTTTTTT

d_call: NA
v_call: TRBV7-2
j_call: TRBJ2-7
clone_size: NA
cdr3_aa: CVSSPSAYEQYF
cdr3_nt: TGTGTCAGCAGCCCGTCGGCGTACGAGCAGTACTTC

d_call: NA
v_call: TRBV11-2
j_call: TRBJ1-5
clone_size: NA
cdr3_aa: CASSRQSPVQPQHF
cdr3_nt: TGTGCCAGCAGTCGACAGAGCCCCGTTCAGCCCCAGCATTTT

d_call: NA
v_call: TRBV6-5
j_call: TRBJ2-6
clone_size: many
cdr3_aa: CASSSGYSGANVLTF
cdr3_nt: TGTGCCAGCAGTTCAGGGTACTCTGGGGCCAACGTCCTGACTTTC

d_call: TRBD2
v_call: TRBV5-1
j_call: TRBJ2-1
clone_size: many
cdr3_aa: CASSLVAGSLNEQFF
cdr3_nt: TGCGCCAGCAGCTTGGTAGCGGGGTCCCTCAATGAGCAGTTCTTC

d_call: TRBD1
v_call: TRBV20-1
j_call: TRBJ2-7
clone_size: NA
cdr3_aa: CSARVASGTGLEQYF
cdr3_nt: TGCAGTGCTAGAGTCGCATCTGGGACAGGGCTCGAGCAGTACTTC

d_call: NA
v_call: TRBV9
j_call: TRBJ2-1
clone_size: many
cdr3_aa: CASSPVGFSAYNEQFF
cdr3_nt: TGTGCCAGCAGCCCTGTGGGCTTCTCCGCCTACAATGAGCAGTTCTTC

d_call: TRBD2
v_call: TRBV7-9
j_call: TRBJ2-3
clone_size: few
cdr3_aa: CASSLTSGVGTDTQYF
cdr3_nt: TGTGCCAGCAGCTTAACCAGCGGGGTCGGGACAGATACGCAGTATTTT

d_call: TRBD1
v_call: TRBV10-2
j_call: TRBJ2-5
clone_size: many
cdr3_aa: CASSESGQGAWETQYF
cdr3_nt: TGCGCCAGCAGTGAGTCTGGGCAGGGGGCATGGGAGACCCAGTACTTC

d_call: NA
v_call: TRBV14
j_call: TRBJ2-3
clone_size: NA
cdr3_aa: CASSQVSVPDTQYF
cdr3_nt: TGTGCCAGCAGCCAAGTGAGCGTTCCAGATACGCAGTATTTT

d_call: TRBD1
v_call: TRBV27
j_call: TRBJ2-7
clone_size: many
cdr3_aa: CASSPKGQGYVGEQYF
cdr3_nt: TGTGCCAGCAGTCCAAAGGGACAGGGGTATGTTGGCGAGCAGTACTTC

d_call: NA
v_call: TRBV5-1
j_call: TRBJ1-1
clone_size: NA
cdr3_aa: CASSLRELAEAFF
cdr3_nt: TGCGCCAGCAGCTTGAGGGAGTTGGCTGAAGCTTTCTTT

d_call: NA
v_call: TRBV5-6
j_call: TRBJ2-5
clone_size: NA
cdr3_aa: CASSPGGRGGETQYF
cdr3_nt: TGTGCCAGCAGCCCTGGGGGCCGAGGGGGAGAGACCCAGTACTTC

d_call: NA
v_call: TRBV9
j_call: TRBJ1-5
clone_size: NA
cdr3_aa: CASSVGSYSNQPQHF
cdr3_nt: TGTGCCAGCAGCGTAGGAAGTTATAGCAATCAGCCCCAGCATTTT

d_call: NA
v_call: TRBV19
j_call: TRBJ2-4
clone_size: once
cdr3_aa: CASSTRTAAKNIQYF
cdr3_nt: TGTGCCAGTAGTACCCGGACAGCGGCCAAAAACATTCAGTACTTC

d_call: NA
v_call: TRBV9
j_call: TRBJ2-2
clone_size: NA
cdr3_aa: CASSLRDSTGELFF
cdr3_nt: TGTGCCAGCAGCCTACGGGACTCCACCGGGGAGCTGTTTTTT